This TCR beta chain is drawn from a study of control samples from healthy donors and cancer patients. This clone has only one observation. Germline V gene lookup returns CDR1 LGHDT and CDR2 YNNKEL (reference sequence). The CDR3 runs to 14 residues. The V segment lost 4 bases and the J segment 5 bases; nucleotides outside the gene matches: 2. Using immunoSEQ multiplex PCR, the repertoire was profiled, and TCRdb retains in-frame clones only, with some absent. The data contain roughly 30,000 clones, roughly nine tenths of them singletons. The sequenced sample was formalin-fixed, paraffin-embedded tissue. The V gene is TRBV3-1 (or the pseudogene TRBV3-2), the J gene TRBJ2-2, with 9 bases that match TRBD1. The sequence was collected from a female donor with melanoma. The CDR3 protein is CASSPGQGTGELFF. The CDR3 region has the DNA TGTGCCAGCAGCCCCGGACAGGGGACCGGGGAGCTGTTTTTT.